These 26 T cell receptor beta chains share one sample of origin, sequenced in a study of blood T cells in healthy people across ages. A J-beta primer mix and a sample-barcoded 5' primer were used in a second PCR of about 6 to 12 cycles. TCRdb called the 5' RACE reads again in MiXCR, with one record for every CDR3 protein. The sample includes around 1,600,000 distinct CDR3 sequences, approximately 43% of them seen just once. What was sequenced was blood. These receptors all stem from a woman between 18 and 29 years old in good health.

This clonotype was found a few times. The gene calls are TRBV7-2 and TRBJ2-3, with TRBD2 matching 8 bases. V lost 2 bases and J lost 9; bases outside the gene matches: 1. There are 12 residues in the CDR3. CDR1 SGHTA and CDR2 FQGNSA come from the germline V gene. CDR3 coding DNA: TGTGCCAGCAGCTTACCGGGAGGGACGCAGTATTTT. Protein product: CASSLPGGTQYF.

In nucleotides, the CDR3 is TGCAGTGCCCTCGACACCCCATACGAGCAGTACTTC. Its protein product is CSALDTPYEQYF. V is TRBV20-1 and J is TRBJ2-7; no firm D call. The V and J ends lost 6 bases and 4 bases respectively, with 13 bases between them. The CDR3 length is 12 residues. Germline V gene data show CDR1 as DFQATT and CDR2 as SNEGSKA (reference sequence).

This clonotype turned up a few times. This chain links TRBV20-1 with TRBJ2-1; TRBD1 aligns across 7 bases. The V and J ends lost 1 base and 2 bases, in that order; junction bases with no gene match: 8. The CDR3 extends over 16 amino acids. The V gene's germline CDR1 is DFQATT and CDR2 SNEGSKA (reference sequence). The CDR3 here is CSARGFQGQTYNEQFF. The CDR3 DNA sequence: TGCAGTGCTAGAGGTTTCCAGGGACAGACCTACAATGAGCAGTTCTTC.

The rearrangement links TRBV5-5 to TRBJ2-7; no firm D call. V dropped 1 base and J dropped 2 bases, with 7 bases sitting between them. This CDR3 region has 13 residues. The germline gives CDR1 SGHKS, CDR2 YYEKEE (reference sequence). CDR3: CASSLHVTYEQYF. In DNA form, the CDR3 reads TGTGCCAGCAGCTTGCATGTTACCTACGAGCAGTACTTC.

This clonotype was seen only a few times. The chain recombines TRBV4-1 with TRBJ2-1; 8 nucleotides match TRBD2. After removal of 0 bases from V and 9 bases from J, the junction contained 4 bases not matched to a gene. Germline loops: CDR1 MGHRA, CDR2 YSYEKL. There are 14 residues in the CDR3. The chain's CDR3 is CASSQENRGGEQFF. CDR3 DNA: TGCGCCAGCAGCCAAGAGAATCGGGGGGGTGAGCAGTTCTTC.

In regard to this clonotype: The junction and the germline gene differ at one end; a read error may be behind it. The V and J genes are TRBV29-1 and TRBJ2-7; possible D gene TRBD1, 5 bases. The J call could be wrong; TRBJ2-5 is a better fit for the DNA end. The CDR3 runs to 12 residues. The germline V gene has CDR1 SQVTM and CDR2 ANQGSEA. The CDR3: CGVERGSETQYF. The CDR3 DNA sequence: TGCGGCGTTGAAAGGGGCTCCGAGACCCAGTACTTC.

CDR3 loop: CASMGTWEADTQYF. As DNA, the CDR3 is TGCGCCAGCATGGGGACCTGGGAGGCAGATACGCAGTATTTT. The rearrangement joins TRBV5-1 to TRBJ2-3; D is perhaps TRBD2 (6 bases). CDR1 SGHRS and CDR2 YFSETQ come from the germline V gene. The CDR3 contains 14 residues. The V and J ends lost 6 bases and 4 bases respectively, with 15 bases between them.

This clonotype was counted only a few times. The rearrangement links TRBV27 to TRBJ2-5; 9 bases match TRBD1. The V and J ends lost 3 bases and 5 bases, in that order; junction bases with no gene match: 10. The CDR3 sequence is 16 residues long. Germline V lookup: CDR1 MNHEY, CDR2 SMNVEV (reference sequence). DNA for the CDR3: TGTGCCAGCAGTTTTATTGGGACAGGGCTTGGGGAGACCCAGTACTTC. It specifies CASSFIGTGLGETQYF.

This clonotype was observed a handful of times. The DNA of the CDR3 is TGCGCCAGCTCAACCCACAGGCTGGATACGCAGTATTTT. Residues: CASSTHRLDTQYF. The V call is TRBV4-3, the J call TRBJ2-3; possibly TRBD1 for D (5 bases). Germline V gene lookup returns CDR1 LGHNA and CDR2 YSLEER. The CDR3 spans 13 residues. The V gene lost 8 bases and the J gene lost 6 bases, with 15 bases spanning the gap.

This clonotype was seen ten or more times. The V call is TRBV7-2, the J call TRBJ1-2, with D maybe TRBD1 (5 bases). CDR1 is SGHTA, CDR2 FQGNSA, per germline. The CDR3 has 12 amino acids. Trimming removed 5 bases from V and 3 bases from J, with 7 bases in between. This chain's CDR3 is CASSPTDYGYTF. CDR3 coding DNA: TGTGCCAGCAGCCCGACAGACTATGGCTACACCTTC.

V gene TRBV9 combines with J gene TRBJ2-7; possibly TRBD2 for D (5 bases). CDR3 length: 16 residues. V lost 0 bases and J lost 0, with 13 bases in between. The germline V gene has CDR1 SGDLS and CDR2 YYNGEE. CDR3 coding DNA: TGTGCCAGCAGCGTAGACGGCGGGTCGAGCTCCTACGAGCAGTACTTC. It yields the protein CASSVDGGSSSYEQYF.

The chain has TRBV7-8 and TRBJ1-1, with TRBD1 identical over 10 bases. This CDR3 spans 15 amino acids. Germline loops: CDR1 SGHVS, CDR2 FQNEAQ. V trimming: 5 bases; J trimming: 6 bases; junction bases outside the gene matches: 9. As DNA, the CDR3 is TGTGCCAGCAGCAGGTGGGGACAGGGGTTAGCTGAAGCTTTCTTT. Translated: CASSRWGQGLAEAFF.

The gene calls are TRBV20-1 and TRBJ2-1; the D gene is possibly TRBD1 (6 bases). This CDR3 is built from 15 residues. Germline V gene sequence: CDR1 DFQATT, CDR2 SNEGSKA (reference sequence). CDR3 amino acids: CSSSRDTDSYNEQFF. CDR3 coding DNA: TGCAGCTCCTCCCGGGACACCGACTCCTACAATGAGCAGTTCTTC.

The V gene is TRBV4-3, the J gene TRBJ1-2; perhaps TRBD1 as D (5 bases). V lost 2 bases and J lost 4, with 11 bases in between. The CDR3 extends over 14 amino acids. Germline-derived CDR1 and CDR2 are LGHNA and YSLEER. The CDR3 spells CASSQTREGYGYTF. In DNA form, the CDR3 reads TGCGCCAGCAGCCAAACCAGGGAGGGCTATGGCTACACCTTC.

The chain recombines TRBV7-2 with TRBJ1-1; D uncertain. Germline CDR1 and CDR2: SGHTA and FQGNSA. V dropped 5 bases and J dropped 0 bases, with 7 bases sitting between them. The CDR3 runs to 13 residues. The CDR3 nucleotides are TGTGCCAGCAGCGACCCCCTGAACACTGAAGCTTTCTTT. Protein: CASSDPLNTEAFF.

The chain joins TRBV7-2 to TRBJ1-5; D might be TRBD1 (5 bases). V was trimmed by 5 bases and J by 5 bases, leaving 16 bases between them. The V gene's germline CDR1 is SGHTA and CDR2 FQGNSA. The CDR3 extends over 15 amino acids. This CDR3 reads CASSNLGGTDQPQHF. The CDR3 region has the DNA TGTGCCAGCAGCAACCTGGGGGGGACGGATCAGCCCCAGCATTTT.

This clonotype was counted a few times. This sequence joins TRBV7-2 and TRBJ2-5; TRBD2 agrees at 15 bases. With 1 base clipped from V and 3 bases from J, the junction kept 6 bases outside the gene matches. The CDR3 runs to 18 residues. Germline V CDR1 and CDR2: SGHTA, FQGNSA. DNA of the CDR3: TGTGCCAGCAGCTTAGTTTTTGGACTAGCGGGAGGGGAAGAGACCCAGTACTTC. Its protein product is CASSLVFGLAGGEETQYF.

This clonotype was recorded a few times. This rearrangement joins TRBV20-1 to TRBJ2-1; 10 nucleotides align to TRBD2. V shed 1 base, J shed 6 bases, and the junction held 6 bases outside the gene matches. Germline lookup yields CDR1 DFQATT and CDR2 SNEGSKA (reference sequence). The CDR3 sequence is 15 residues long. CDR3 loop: CSARVRSGGANEQFF. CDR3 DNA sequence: TGCAGTGCTAGAGTACGAAGCGGGGGGGCCAATGAGCAGTTCTTC.

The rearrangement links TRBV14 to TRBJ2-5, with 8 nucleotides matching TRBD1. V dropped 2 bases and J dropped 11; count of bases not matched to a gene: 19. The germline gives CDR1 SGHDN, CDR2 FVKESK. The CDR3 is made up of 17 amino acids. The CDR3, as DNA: TGTGCCAGCAGCCAAACCTTAGGACAGGGTCCAAACAATGAGCAGTACTTC. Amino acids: CASSQTLGQGPNNEQYF.

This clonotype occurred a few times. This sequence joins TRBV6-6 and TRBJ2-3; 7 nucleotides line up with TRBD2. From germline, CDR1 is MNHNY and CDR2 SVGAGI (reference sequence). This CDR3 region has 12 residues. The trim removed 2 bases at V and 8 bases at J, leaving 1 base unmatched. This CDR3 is CASSYGEGTQYF. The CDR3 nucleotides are TGTGCCAGCAGTTACGGGGAGGGTACGCAGTATTTT.

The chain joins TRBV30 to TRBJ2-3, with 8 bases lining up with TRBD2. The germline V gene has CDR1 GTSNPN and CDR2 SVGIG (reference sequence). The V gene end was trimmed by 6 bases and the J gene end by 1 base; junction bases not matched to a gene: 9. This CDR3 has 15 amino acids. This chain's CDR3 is CACQAGASGTDTQYF. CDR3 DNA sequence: TGTGCCTGTCAAGCGGGGGCTAGCGGCACAGATACGCAGTATTTT.

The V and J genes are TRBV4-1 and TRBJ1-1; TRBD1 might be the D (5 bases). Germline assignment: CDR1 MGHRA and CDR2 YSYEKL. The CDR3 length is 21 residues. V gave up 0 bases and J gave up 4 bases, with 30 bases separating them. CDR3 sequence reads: CASSQDSWDSPGEGMVTEAFF. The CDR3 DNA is TGCGCCAGCAGCCAAGATTCTTGGGATAGTCCAGGAGAGGGGATGGTCACTGAAGCTTTCTTT.

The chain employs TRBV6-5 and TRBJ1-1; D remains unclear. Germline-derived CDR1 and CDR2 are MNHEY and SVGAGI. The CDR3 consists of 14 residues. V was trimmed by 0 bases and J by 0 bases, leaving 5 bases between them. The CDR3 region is CASSYSDLNTEAFF. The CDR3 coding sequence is TGTGCCAGCAGTTACTCGGACCTGAACACTGAAGCTTTCTTT.

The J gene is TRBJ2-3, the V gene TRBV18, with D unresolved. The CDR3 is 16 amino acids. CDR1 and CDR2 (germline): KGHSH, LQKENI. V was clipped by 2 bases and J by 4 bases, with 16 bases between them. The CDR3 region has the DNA TGTGCCAGCTCACCAGGTTTTAGGGTTGGAGCAGATACGCAGTATTTT. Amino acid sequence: CASSPGFRVGADTQYF.

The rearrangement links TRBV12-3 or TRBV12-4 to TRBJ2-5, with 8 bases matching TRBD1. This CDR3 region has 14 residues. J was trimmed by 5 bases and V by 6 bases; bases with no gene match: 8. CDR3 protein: CASSPDRGWETQYF. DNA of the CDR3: TGTGCCAGCAGCCCTGACAGGGGATGGGAGACCCAGTACTTC.

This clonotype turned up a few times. The chain's CDR3 is CASGSGGKETQYF. CDR3 sequence (DNA): TGTGCCAGCGGTAGCGGGGGTAAAGAGACCCAGTACTTC. V is TRBV25-1 and J is TRBJ2-5; 9 bases agree with TRBD2. The germline CDR1 and CDR2 sequences are MGHDK and SYGVNS. The CDR3 consists of 13 residues. V lost 8 bases and J lost 3; bases outside the gene matches: 4.